Listed here are 10 T cell receptor beta chains from one sample, sequenced in a study of shared clonotypes between healthy human individuals. TCRdb keeps only in-frame clones here, not all; method: immunoSEQ multiplex PCR. The table lists 470,000 or so clones, about 72% of them singletons. The sequencing sample was made of PBMCs. Receptors originate from a woman aged 40 to 49 in good health. Some clones in this sample may be carry-over from other donors' samples.

This rearrangement joins TRBV4-2 to TRBJ2-7; 7 nucleotides match TRBD1. The CDR3 runs 15 residues. The J segment lost 3 bases and the V segment lost 1 base, leaving 6 bases of the junction unmatched. CDR1 is LGHNA, CDR2 YNFKEQ, per germline. The CDR3 bases are TGTGCCAGCAGCCAAGCTTCGACAGGGCACTACGAGCAGTACTTC. Translation gives CASSQASTGHYEQYF.

The genes are TRBV29-1 and TRBJ2-1, with D perhaps being TRBD1 or TRBD2 (5 bases each). Trimming left V 8 bases short and J 1 base short, with 18 bases between. The CDR3 sequence is 15 residues long. In germline, CDR1 is SQVTM, CDR2 ANQGSEA. The CDR3 region has the DNA TGCAGCTTGGATGGGACCCGTGGGTCCTACAATGAGCAGTTCTTC. Encoded protein: CSLDGTRGSYNEQFF.

Remarks on this clone: A much larger clone differs by one base, so this may be a read error. This specimen includes other DNA sequences encoding the same CDR3. The rearrangement links TRBV19 to TRBJ1-1; D perhaps matches TRBD1 (5 bases). The CDR3 extends over 14 amino acids. Germline V gene sequence: CDR1 LNHDA, CDR2 SQIVND (reference sequence). Trimming removed 4 bases at V and 4 bases at J, with 13 bases between. The CDR3 DNA reads as TGTGCCAGTAGTACCCCAGGGCTGAGCACTGAAGCTTTCTTT. Translating gives CASSTPGLSTEAFF.

This chain links TRBV27 with TRBJ1-1; TRBD1 matches at 8 bases. The CDR3 has 14 amino acids. V was clipped by 5 bases and J by 6 bases; unmatched bases: 8. Germline CDR1 MNHEY, CDR2 SMNVEV (reference sequence). The CDR3 bases are TGTGCCAGCAGTCTCGACAGGGGACGGGCTGAAGCTTTCTTT. Protein product: CASSLDRGRAEAFF.

The chain recombines TRBV5-1 with TRBJ2-1; tentative D call: TRBD1 (6 bases). In germline, CDR1 is SGHRS, CDR2 YFSETQ. This CDR3 spans 14 amino acids. Trimming removed 5 bases from V and 2 bases from J, with 11 bases in between. CDR3 DNA: TGCGCCAGCAGGTTTCGGGACACCTACAATGAGCAGTTCTTC. Amino acids: CASRFRDTYNEQFF.

The V gene is TRBV9, the J gene TRBJ2-3; 10 bases are shared with TRBD2. The CDR3 totals 15 residues. V dropped 3 bases and J dropped 2; count of bases not matched to a gene: 3. Germline V gene lookup returns CDR1 SGDLS and CDR2 YYNGEE. DNA for the CDR3: TGTGCCAGCAGCGCAACTAGCGGGACCACAGATACGCAGTATTTT. Translation: CASSATSGTTDTQYF. Full variable domain (missing parts from reference TRBV9 and TRBJ2-3): DSGVTQTPKHLITATGQRVTLRCSPRSGDLSVYWYQQSLDQGLQFLIQYYNGEERAKGNILERFSAQQFPDLHSELNLSSLELGDSALYFCASSATSGTTDTQYFGPGTRLTVL.

The CDR3: CASSWAAGEQYF. The CDR3 DNA reads TGTGCCAGCAGTTGGGCCGCGGGGGAGCAGTACTTC. This sequence joins TRBV7-9 and TRBJ2-7; tentatively, D is TRBD2 (6 bases). The CDR3 extends over 12 amino acids. The germline V and J ends were trimmed by 6 bases and 7 bases, with 13 bases remaining between them. Germline CDR1 SEHNR, CDR2 FQNEAQ (reference sequence).

The chain couples TRBV9 to TRBJ2-3; tentatively, D is TRBD2 (5 bases). V shed 1 base and J shed 3 bases, with 12 bases lying between them. The CDR3 extends over 15 amino acids. In germline, CDR1 is SGDLS, CDR2 YYNGEE. The CDR3 DNA is TGTGCCAGCAGCGTATTTAGAAGAGGGACAGATACGCAGTATTTT. This codes for CASSVFRRGTDTQYF.

The CDR3 sequence: CASSPLTGVNEKLFF. CDR3 DNA: TGTGCCAGCTCACCCTTGACAGGAGTCAATGAAAAACTGTTTTTT. The chain joins TRBV18 to TRBJ1-4, with D possibly being TRBD1 (6 bases). In germline, CDR1 is KGHSH, CDR2 LQKENI. With 3 bases removed from V and 5 bases from J, the gap between germline ends came to 13 bases. This CDR3 has 15 amino acids.

This chain uses TRBV15 with TRBJ1-4; TRBD1 matches 7 bases. Germline values: CDR1 LNHNV, CDR2 YYDKDF (reference sequence). The CDR3 is made up of 15 amino acids. Germline trimming cut 4 bases from V and 5 bases from J; bases unmatched to any gene: 7. CDR3 loop: CATSTWTGGNEKLFF. In nucleotides, the CDR3 is TGTGCCACCAGCACTTGGACAGGCGGCAATGAAAAACTGTTTTTT.